Sequencing of this T cell receptor (beta chain) was carried out in a study of cytotoxic CD8 clonotypes in ibrutinib-treated CLL. With V trimmed by 5 bases and J by 6 bases, 10 bases remained unmatched. The germline V gene has CDR1 SGHRS and CDR2 YFSETQ. This CDR3 region has 15 residues. A 1 in 200,000 to 1 in 1 million T cell depth was the sequencing target. Using immunoSEQ multiplex PCR, the repertoire was profiled, and TCRdb retains in-frame clones only, with some absent. The data show 20,000 to 30,000 clones, with 55% to 75% seen just once and over 35% held by the top ten. The TCR originated in a human donor with chronic lymphocytic leukemia. Sequences were derived from PBMCs, sampled after 12 months of ibrutinib treatment. The rearrangement joins TRBV5-1 to TRBJ2-1; 8 bases line up with TRBD1. CDR3 sequence reads: CASSQQGVQGNEQFF. The CDR3 bases are TGCGCCAGCAGTCAACAGGGGGTACAGGGCAATGAGCAGTTCTTC.